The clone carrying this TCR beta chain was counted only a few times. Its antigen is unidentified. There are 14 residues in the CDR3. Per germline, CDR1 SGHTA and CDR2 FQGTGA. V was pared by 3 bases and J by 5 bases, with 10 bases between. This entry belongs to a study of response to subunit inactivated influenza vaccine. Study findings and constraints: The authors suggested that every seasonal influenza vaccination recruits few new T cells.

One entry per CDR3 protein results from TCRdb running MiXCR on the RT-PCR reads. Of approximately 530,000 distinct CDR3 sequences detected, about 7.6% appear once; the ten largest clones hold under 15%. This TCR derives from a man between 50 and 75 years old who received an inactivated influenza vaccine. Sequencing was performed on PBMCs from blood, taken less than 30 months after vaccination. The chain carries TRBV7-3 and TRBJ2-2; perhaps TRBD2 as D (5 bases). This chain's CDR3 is CASSFREGTGELFF. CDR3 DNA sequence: TGTGCCAGCAGCTTCCGGGAAGGGACCGGGGAGCTGTTTTTT.